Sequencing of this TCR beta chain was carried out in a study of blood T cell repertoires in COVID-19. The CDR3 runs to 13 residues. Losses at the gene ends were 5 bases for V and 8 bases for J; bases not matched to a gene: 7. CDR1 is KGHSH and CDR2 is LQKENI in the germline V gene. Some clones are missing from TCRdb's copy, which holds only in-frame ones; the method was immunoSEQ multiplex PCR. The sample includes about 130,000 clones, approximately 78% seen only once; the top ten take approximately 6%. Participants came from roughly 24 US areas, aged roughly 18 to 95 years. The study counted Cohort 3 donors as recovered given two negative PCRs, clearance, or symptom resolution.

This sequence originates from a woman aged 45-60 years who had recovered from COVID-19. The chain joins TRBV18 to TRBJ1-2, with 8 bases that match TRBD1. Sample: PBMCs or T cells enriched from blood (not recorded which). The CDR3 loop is CASSAQGADGYTF. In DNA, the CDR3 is TGTGCCAGCTCAGCGCAGGGGGCCGACGGCTACACCTTC.